A selection of T cell receptor beta chains follows, all from one sample in a study of post-analysis software for immune sequencing data. Via MiXCR, TCRdb re-called the PCR reads, giving one row per CDR3 protein. Of more than 350,000 distinct CDR3 sequences listed, approximately 37% were seen once; the top ten hold under 9%. The material sequenced was blood. The receptors were sampled from a girl aged 2 to 9 with multiple sclerosis. Both conserved end residues are part of each CDR3. D genes are given only for firm matches. Rows give clone size only sometimes, using once, few, many, or a class for an expanded clone.

few,TRBD1,TRBV20-1,TRBJ2-7,CSARMRQGTGEQYF,TGCAGTGCTAGGATGCGACAGGGGACGGGCGAGCAGTACTTC
.,TRBD1,TRBV12-3/TRBV12-4,TRBJ2-3,CASSQQGGTDTQYF,TGTGCCAGCAGCCAACAGGGGGGCACAGATACGCAGTATTTT
.,TRBD1,TRBV24-1,TRBJ1-2,CATSEGTEYGYTF,TGTGCCACCAGTGAGGGGACAGAGTATGGCTACACCTTC
once,.,TRBV9,TRBJ1-1,CASSAGAGAMNTEAFF,TGTGCCAGCAGCGCAGGAGCGGGGGCGATGAACACTGAAGCTTTCTTT
few,TRBD1,TRBV5-6,TRBJ2-1,CASSHLTETGFAHYNEQFF,TGTGCCAGCAGCCACCTGACAGAGACAGGGTTTGCTCACTACAATGAGCAGTTCTTC
.,.,TRBV18,TRBJ2-5,CASPPGDQETQYF,TGTGCCAGCCCACCGGGCGACCAAGAGACCCAGTACTTC
few,TRBD1,TRBV4-1,TRBJ2-1,CASSQVGQRGEQFF,TGCGCCAGCAGCCAAGTGGGACAGAGGGGTGAGCAGTTCTTC
.,.,TRBV2,TRBJ1-4,CASSEGAFNEKRFF,TGTGCCAGCAGTGAGGGGGCGTTCAATGAAAAACGGTTTTTT
few,TRBD1,TRBV6-1,TRBJ2-3,CASSADRAGTDTQYF,TGTGCCAGCAGTGCGGACAGGGCGGGCACAGATACGCAGTATTTT
few,.,TRBV5-1,TRBJ2-3,CASSLGAGDADTQYF,TGCGCCAGCAGCTTAGGTGCAGGGGATGCAGATACGCAGTATTTT
.,TRBD2,TRBV5-1,TRBJ2-4,CASSLGTSQNIQYF,TGCGCCAGCAGCTTAGGGACTAGCCAAAACATTCAGTACTTC
.,.,TRBV24-1,TRBJ1-4,CATSDPDEKLFF,TGTGCCACCAGTGACCCCGATGAAAAACTGTTTTTT
.,.,TRBV7-9,TRBJ2-1,CASSPVRHEQFF,TGTGCCAGCAGCCCAGTTAGGCATGAGCAGTTCTTC
.,.,TRBV24-1,TRBJ1-1,CATSEAWEGTMNTEAFF,TGTGCCACCAGTGAGGCTTGGGAGGGGACAATGAACACTGAAGCTTTCTTT
few,TRBD1,TRBV7-3,TRBJ2-5,CASSLSRDRGDQETQYF,TGTGCCAGCAGCTTAAGCCGGGACAGGGGAGATCAAGAGACCCAGTACTTC
.,.,TRBV11-1,TRBJ2-2,CASSLAGANTGELFF,TGTGCCAGCAGCTTAGCAGGAGCAAACACCGGGGAGCTGTTTTTT
.,.,TRBV12-3/TRBV12-4,TRBJ2-5,CASSLGGQFPLREQYF,TGTGCCAGCAGTTTAGGGGGGCAGTTCCCCTTGAGGGAGCAGTACTTC
few,.,TRBV12-3/TRBV12-4,TRBJ2-3,CASLSARTDTQYF,TGTGCCAGTCTTAGTGCCCGCACAGATACGCAGTATTTT
.,.,TRBV20-1,TRBJ1-5,CSATGANQPQHF,TGCAGTGCTACAGGGGCCAATCAGCCCCAGCATTTT
few,TRBD1,TRBV28,TRBJ1-5,CASSHHRGSIQPQHF,TGTGCCAGCAGCCACCACAGGGGATCTATTCAGCCCCAGCATTTT
.,TRBD1,TRBV15,TRBJ2-5,CATSRETGVETQYF,TGTGCCACCAGCAGAGAGACAGGGGTTGAGACCCAGTACTTC
.,.,TRBV7-2,TRBJ2-1,CASSLYSEREQFF,TGTGCCAGCAGCTTATACAGTGAGAGGGAGCAGTTCTTC
.,TRBD1,TRBV7-9,TRBJ2-6,CASSLGLGQTISGANVLTF,TGTGCCAGCAGCTTGGGGTTGGGACAGACAATCTCTGGGGCCAACGTCCTGACTTTC
.,TRBD1,TRBV7-3,TRBJ1-1,CASSAQQGAGTEAFF,TGTGCCAGCAGCGCCCAACAGGGGGCTGGGACTGAAGCTTTCTTT
.,TRBD1,TRBV5-1,TRBJ2-3,CASSLQGAHTDTQYF,TGCGCCAGCAGCCTGCAGGGGGCCCACACAGATACGCAGTATTTT
.,.,TRBV5-1,TRBJ1-5,CASSLDRGPQHF,TGCGCCAGCAGCCTGGATCGTGGGCCCCAGCATTTT
.,.,TRBV7-2,TRBJ2-3,CASSPPDRPKTQYF,TGTGCCAGCAGCCCTCCGGACCGCCCGAAAACGCAGTATTTT
.,TRBD1,TRBV27,TRBJ2-7,CASRPIGTGNYEQYF,TGTGCCAGCAGGCCAATCGGGACAGGGAACTACGAGCAGTACTTC
few,.,TRBV5-5,TRBJ2-7,CASSLYSLYEQYF,TGTGCCAGCAGCTTGTATAGCCTCTACGAGCAGTACTTC
few,.,TRBV5-4,TRBJ2-7,CASSRRPGTGDYEQYF,TGTGCCAGCAGCCGACGCCCAGGTACTGGGGACTACGAGCAGTACTTC
few,.,TRBV5-5,TRBJ1-1,CASSTRAPRAFF,TGTGCCAGCAGCACCCGAGCTCCGCGCGCTTTCTTT
.,TRBD2,TRBV15,TRBJ2-7,CATSREAGGTYNEQYF,TGTGCCACCAGCAGAGAGGCGGGAGGCACCTACAATGAGCAGTACTTC
.,TRBD2,TRBV10-3,TRBJ2-3,CAICAGDTDTQYF,TGTGCCATCTGTGCGGGGGACACAGATACGCAGTATTTT
few,.,TRBV28,TRBJ2-3,CASSPVPPSGYTDTQYF,TGTGCCAGCAGTCCGGTCCCACCGTCGGGCTACACAGATACGCAGTATTTT
.,.,TRBV28,TRBJ2-5,CASSPGHHF,TGTGCCAGCAGTCCGGGACACCACTTC
.,TRBD2,TRBV5-1,TRBJ2-7,CASTGTSSYEQYF,TGCGCCAGCACCGGGACTAGCAGCTACGAGCAGTACTTC
few,TRBD2,TRBV7-2,TRBJ2-3,CASSPSAGREDTQYF,TGTGCCAGCAGCCCCTCGGCCGGGAGGGAGGATACGCAGTATTTT
.,.,TRBV24-1,TRBJ2-7,CATSDFRGKYF,TGTGCCACCAGTGATTTTCGGGGCAAGTACTTC
.,TRBD2,TRBV10-3,TRBJ2-3,CAISDLAENTDTQYF,TGTGCCATCAGTGACCTAGCGGAAAACACAGATACGCAGTATTTT
.,TRBD1,TRBV10-3,TRBJ2-5,CAISETGTGTREQYF,TGTGCCATCAGTGAAACCGGGACAGGGACGAGGGAGCAGTACTTC
.,TRBD1,TRBV6-1,TRBJ2-3,CASSEVLTGITDTQYF,TGTGCCAGCAGTGAAGTTCTGACAGGGATCACAGATACGCAGTATTTT
.,.,TRBV11-2,TRBJ1-4,CASSLGPRTVVSEKLFF,TGTGCCAGCAGCTTAGGCCCCAGGACAGTAGTCTCTGAAAAACTGTTTTTT
.,TRBD1,TRBV28,TRBJ2-7,CASSFLGQGYEQYF,TGTGCCAGCAGTTTTCTCGGACAGGGCTACGAGCAGTACTTC
.,TRBD2,TRBV7-9,TRBJ2-7,CASSPTSGAVYEQYF,TGTGCCAGCAGCCCGACTAGCGGGGCCGTCTATGAGCAGTACTTC
many,TRBD2,TRBV20-1,TRBJ2-5,CSATSGRETQYF,TGCAGTGCTACTAGCGGGAGAGAGACCCAGTACTTC
.,TRBD2,TRBV2,TRBJ2-1,CASSDPGGGINEQFF,TGTGCCAGCAGTGACCCGGGGGGGGGCATTAATGAGCAGTTCTTC
.,.,TRBV10-3,TRBJ2-7,CAISVGTEYEQYF,TGTGCCATCAGTGTCGGGACTGAGTACGAGCAGTACTTC
few,TRBD2,TRBV28,TRBJ2-1,CASSLHSGGAYNEQFF,TGTGCCAGCAGTCTTCATAGCGGGGGGGCCTACAATGAGCAGTTCTTC
few,TRBD2,TRBV12-5,TRBJ2-1,CASGLVRSFEREGYYNEQFF,TGTGCTAGTGGTTTGGTACGGTCGTTTGAGCGGGAGGGCTACTACAATGAGCAGTTCTTC
.,.,TRBV6-2/TRBV6-3,TRBJ2-5,CASSYWDGFREQYF,TGTGCCAGCAGTTACTGGGACGGATTTCGAGAGCAGTACTTC